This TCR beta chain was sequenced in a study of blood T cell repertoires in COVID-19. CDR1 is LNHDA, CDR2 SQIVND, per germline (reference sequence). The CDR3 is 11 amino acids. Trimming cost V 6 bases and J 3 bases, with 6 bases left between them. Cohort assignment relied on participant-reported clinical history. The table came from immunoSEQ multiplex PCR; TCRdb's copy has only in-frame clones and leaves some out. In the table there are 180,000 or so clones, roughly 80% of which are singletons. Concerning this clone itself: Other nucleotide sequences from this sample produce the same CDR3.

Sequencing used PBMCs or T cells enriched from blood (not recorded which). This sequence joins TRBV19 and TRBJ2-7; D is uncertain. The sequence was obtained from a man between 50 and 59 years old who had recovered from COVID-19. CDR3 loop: CASSRGYEQYF. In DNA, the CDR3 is TGTGCCAGTAGCAGAGGCTACGAGCAGTACTTC.